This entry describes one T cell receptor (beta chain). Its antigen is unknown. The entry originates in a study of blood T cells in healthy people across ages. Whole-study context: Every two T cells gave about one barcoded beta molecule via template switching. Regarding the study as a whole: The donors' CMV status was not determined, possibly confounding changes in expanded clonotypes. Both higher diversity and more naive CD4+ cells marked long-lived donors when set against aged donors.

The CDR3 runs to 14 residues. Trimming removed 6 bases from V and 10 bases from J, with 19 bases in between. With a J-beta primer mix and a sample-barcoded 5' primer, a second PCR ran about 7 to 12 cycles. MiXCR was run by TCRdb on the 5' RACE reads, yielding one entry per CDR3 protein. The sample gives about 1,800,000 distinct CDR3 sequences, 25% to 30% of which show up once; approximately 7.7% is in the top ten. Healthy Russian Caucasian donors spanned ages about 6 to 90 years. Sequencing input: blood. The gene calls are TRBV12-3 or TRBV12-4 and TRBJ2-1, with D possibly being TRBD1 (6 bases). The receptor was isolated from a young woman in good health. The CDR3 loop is CASRIQGPRGEQFF. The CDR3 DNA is TGTGCCAGCAGGATACAGGGCCCAAGAGGAGAGCAGTTCTTC.